The 26 T cell receptor beta chains reported below all come from one sample, sequenced in a study of blood T cell repertoires in COVID-19. The repertoire was sequenced with immunoSEQ multiplex PCR; TCRdb's copy has only in-frame clones and lacks some. The sample gives a few hundred thousand clones, over 75% of which show up once; roughly 1.4% is in the top ten. The specimen was PBMCs or T cells enriched from blood (not recorded which). These receptors were collected from a woman aged 18-30 years who had been exposed to COVID-19.

V and J are TRBV10-3 and TRBJ2-7, with 9 positions matching TRBD1. Germline V gene sequence: CDR1 ENHRY, CDR2 SYGVKD. The CDR3 consists of 17 residues. Unmatched junction bases numbered 8, after V lost 0 bases and J lost 2 bases. The chain's CDR3 is CAISESSRQGVAYEQYF. In nucleotides, the CDR3 is TGTGCCATCAGTGAGTCGTCTAGACAGGGGGTGGCCTACGAGCAGTACTTC.

V usage is TRBV30 and J usage is TRBJ2-1, with 10 bases identical to TRBD2. Germline V gene lookup returns CDR1 GTSNPN and CDR2 SVGIG (reference sequence). Trimming at V came to 2 bases and at J to 2 bases, leaving 15 bases not matched to a gene. The CDR3 sequence is 19 residues long. The CDR3 nucleotides read TGTGCCTGGAGTTCATTAAAGCGGGGGGGCCGGGCTCCCTACAATGAGCAGTTCTTC. It translates to CAWSSLKRGGRAPYNEQFF. Using reference TRBV30 and TRBJ2-1 for the parts outside the CDR3, the full variable domain is SQTIHQWPATLVQPVGSPLSLECTVEGTSNPNLYWYRQAAGRGLQLLFYSVGIGQISSEVPQNLSASRPQDRQFILSSKKLLLSDSGFYLCAWSSLKRGGRAPYNEQFFGPGTRLTVL.

The rearrangement joins TRBV5-1 to TRBJ1-1; no clear D. Trimming removed 1 base from V and 5 bases from J, with 18 bases in between. Per the germline V gene, CDR1 is SGHRS and CDR2 is YFSETQ. The CDR3 is 16 residues long. The CDR3 is CASSLLVVQERTEAFF. CDR3 nucleotides: TGCGCCAGCAGCTTGCTGGTGGTGCAAGAGCGTACTGAAGCTTTCTTT.

Of note for this clone: The sample carries other DNA sequences with the same CDR3. V gene TRBV9 combines with J gene TRBJ1-1; D perhaps matches TRBD1 (5 bases). In germline, CDR1 is SGDLS, CDR2 YYNGEE. V shed 3 bases and J shed 1 base, with 7 bases lying between them. The CDR3 covers 13 residues. The DNA for the CDR3 is TGTGCCAGCAGCGAAACAGGGAACACTGAAGCTTTCTTT. Residues: CASSETGNTEAFF.

The chain recombines TRBV2 with TRBJ2-7; TRBD1 matches at 9 bases. The CDR3 is 16 residues long. Germline lookup yields CDR1 SNHLY and CDR2 FYNNEI. Germline trimming cut 9 bases from V and 5 bases from J; bases unmatched to any gene: 17. CDR3 DNA sequence: TGTGCCAGGGAATCTACTGTGGGACAGGGAAGTCACGAGCAGTACTTC. Residues: CARESTVGQGSHEQYF.

This chain links TRBV5-1 with TRBJ2-2; 10 nucleotides align to TRBD1. There are 14 residues in the CDR3. Germline-derived CDR1 and CDR2 are SGHRS and YFSETQ. The V segment lost 3 bases and the J segment 6 bases; nucleotides outside the gene matches: 2. The DNA of the CDR3 is TGCGCCAGCAGCTCCGACAGGGGGCCCGGGGAGCTGTTTTTT. Its translation: CASSSDRGPGELFF.

This clone was seen just once. The chain is built from TRBV6-6 and TRBJ2-4, with TRBD2 matching over 9 bases. The CDR3 runs to 16 residues. V lost 0 bases, J lost 7 bases, and 7 bases stayed unmatched. Germline V gene data show CDR1 as MNHNY and CDR2 as SVGAGI (reference sequence). The CDR3 region has the DNA TGTGCCAGCAGTTACTCGGTAGCGGGAGTAGTCAACATTCAGTACTTC. It yields the protein CASSYSVAGVVNIQYF.

The chain carries TRBV7-2 and TRBJ2-3; 10 bases map to TRBD2. Unmatched junction bases numbered 8, after V lost 2 bases and J lost 6 bases. Looked up from germline, CDR1 is SGHTA and CDR2 is FQGNSA. CDR3 length equals 16 residues. Here the CDR3 reads CASSLWLAGVSDTQYF. In DNA form, the CDR3 reads TGTGCCAGCAGCTTATGGCTAGCGGGAGTATCGGATACGCAGTATTTT.

The DNA for the CDR3 is TGTGCCAGCAGCTTTCCGGGGACAGGGCAGGACAATGAGCAGTTCTTC. This sequence encodes CASSFPGTGQDNEQFF. V gene TRBV7-8 combines with J gene TRBJ2-1; TRBD1 matches at 9 bases. J was trimmed by 5 bases and V by 3 bases; bases with no gene match: 8. CDR1 SGHVS and CDR2 FQNEAQ come from the germline V gene. The CDR3 consists of 16 residues.

The rearrangement joins TRBV12-3 or TRBV12-4 to TRBJ2-1, with 7 positions matching TRBD1. The CDR3 covers 13 residues. V lost 6 bases, J lost 9 bases, and 8 bases stayed unmatched. Here the CDR3 DNA reads TGTGCCAGCAGCCCACTTGACAGGGTTGAGCAGTTCTTC. This gives the protein CASSPLDRVEQFF.

The chain links TRBV20-1 to TRBJ2-1; TRBD2 agrees at 8 bases. Trimming at V came to 3 bases and at J to 5 bases, leaving 6 bases not matched to a gene. This CDR3 spans 14 amino acids. Germline assignment: CDR1 DFQATT and CDR2 SNEGSKA (reference sequence). The CDR3 coding sequence is TGCAGTGCTAGTTCGCGACTAGCGAACAATGAGCAGTTCTTC. Amino acid sequence: CSASSRLANNEQFF.

The chain carries TRBV4-1 and TRBJ1-1, with a possible D match to TRBD1 (6 bases). CDR1 is MGHRA and CDR2 is YSYEKL in the germline V gene. The CDR3 has 15 residues. The V gene lost 4 bases and the J gene lost 4 bases, with 16 bases spanning the gap. The CDR3 nucleotides read TGCGCCAGCAGCCGTCAGCCGCAGGGGATCACTGAAGCTTTCTTT. It encodes CASSRQPQGITEAFF.

The chain joins TRBV7-2 to TRBJ2-6; the D gene is possibly TRBD2 (6 bases). Trimming left V 1 base short and J 0 bases short, with 13 bases between. From germline, CDR1 is SGHTA and CDR2 FQGNSA. The CDR3 consists of 18 residues. The CDR3 reads CASSLVAAGLSGANVLTF. The DNA of the CDR3 is TGTGCCAGCAGCTTAGTGGCGGCGGGACTCTCTGGGGCCAACGTCCTGACTTTC.

This sequence joins TRBV7-9 and TRBJ2-5; 13 bases are a match to TRBD2. CDR1 and CDR2 from the germline V gene are SEHNR and FQNEAQ (reference sequence). J gave up 4 bases and V 5 bases, and 13 bases lay outside the gene matches. This CDR3 is built from 18 residues. The CDR3 spells CASSQSGTSGILGETQYF. The CDR3 DNA reads as TGTGCCAGCAGCCAGTCCGGGACTAGCGGGATTTTGGGAGAGACCCAGTACTTC. The full variable domain, in which reference TRBV7-9 and TRBJ2-5 provide the parts outside the CDR3, is DTGVSQNPRHKITKRGQNVTFRCDPISEHNRLYWYRQTLGQGPEFLTYFQNEAQLEKSRLLSDRFSAERPKGSFSTLEIQRTEQGDSAMYLCASSQSGTSGILGETQYFGPGTRLLVL.

The V call is TRBV27, the J call TRBJ2-7, with 7 bases that match TRBD2. The CDR3 consists of 14 residues. The germline V gene has CDR1 MNHEY and CDR2 SMNVEV (reference sequence). V was pared by 3 bases and J by 3 bases, with 5 bases of the junction left unmatched. The CDR3 here is CASSLETGGYEQYF. Here the CDR3 DNA reads TGTGCCAGCAGTTTGGAAACGGGGGGCTACGAGCAGTACTTC.

This chain connects TRBV7-5 to TRBJ1-6. TRBV7-5 is a documented pseudogene. The CDR3 covers 14 residues. Written as DNA, the CDR3 is TGTGTCTCAACTGAGGGTCCCTATAATTCACCCCTCCACTTT. The encoded protein is CVSTEGPYNSPLHF.

This clone was recorded only once. V gene TRBV24-1 combines with J gene TRBJ2-7; 8 bases line up with TRBD1. V shed 0 bases, J shed 8 bases, and the junction held 5 bases outside the gene matches. The germline gives CDR1 KGHDR, CDR2 SFDVKD. The CDR3 has 14 amino acids. CDR3 sequence reads: CATSDLETGAQQYF. CDR3 DNA: TGTGCCACCAGTGATTTGGAGACAGGGGCCCAGCAGTACTTC.

The chain carries TRBV6-1 and TRBJ1-2; D is undetermined. The V end lost 0 bases, the J end lost 2 bases, and 13 bases lay between the germline ends. The germline V gene encodes CDR1 MNHNS and CDR2 SASEGT. The CDR3 sequence is 16 residues long. The CDR3 bases are TGTGCCAGCAGTGAAGCGTTACGGGTTGGGAACTATGGCTACACCTTC. Encoded protein: CASSEALRVGNYGYTF.

The chain carries TRBV20-1 and TRBJ2-4; D possibly corresponds to TRBD2 (5 bases). Germline V gene sequence: CDR1 DFQATT, CDR2 SNEGSKA (reference sequence). The CDR3 runs 10 residues. V gave up 3 bases and J gave up 9 bases, with 6 bases separating them. The CDR3 region has the DNA TGCAGTGCTAGGAGCGGCATTCAGTACTTC. Protein product: CSARSGIQYF.

This clone showed up just a few times. The chain combines TRBV19 with TRBJ1-2; TRBD1 matches at 10 bases. Germline trimming cut 8 bases from V and 6 bases from J; bases unmatched to any gene: 9. The CDR3 is 14 residues long. Per germline, CDR1 LNHDA and CDR2 SQIVND (reference sequence). CDR3 nucleotides: TGTGCCAGTGGAAAAGACAGGGGGCGGGATGGCTACACCTTC. This gives the protein CASGKDRGRDGYTF. Filled out from reference TRBV19 and TRBJ1-2, the complete variable domain reads DGGITQSPKYLFRKEGQNVTLSCEQNLNHDAMYWYRQDPGQGLRLIYYSQIVNDFQKGDIAEGYSVSREKKESFPLTVTSAQKNPTAFYLCASGKDRGRDGYTFGSGTRLTVV.

The rearrangement links TRBV18 to TRBJ2-3; 7 bases map to TRBD2. Trimming at V came to 2 bases and at J to 3 bases, leaving 8 bases not matched to a gene. The CDR3 sequence is 16 residues long. Germline V gives CDR1 KGHSH, CDR2 LQKENI. This CDR3 reads CASSPFVVGGTDTQYF. In DNA, the CDR3 is TGTGCCAGCTCACCATTCGTCGTCGGGGGGACAGATACGCAGTATTTT.

The chain has TRBV11-2 and TRBJ2-1; 10 nucleotides match TRBD1. The CDR3 is 15 residues long. Germline V CDR1 and CDR2: SGHAT, FQNNGV. V lost 5 bases, J lost 4 bases, and 5 bases stayed unmatched. For the CDR3, the DNA is TGTGCCAGCAGCAACCTGGGACAGGGGTACAATGAGCAGTTCTTC. It is translated as CASSNLGQGYNEQFF.

The chain combines TRBV11-2 with TRBJ2-3; D gene unclear. The CDR3 extends over 16 amino acids. Germline V CDR1 and CDR2: SGHAT, FQNNGV. V was pared by 4 bases and J by 2 bases, with 16 bases between. The chain's CDR3 is CASSWIETLTTDTQYF. For the CDR3, the DNA is TGTGCCAGCAGCTGGATCGAGACATTAACCACAGATACGCAGTATTTT.

This clone appeared once. The chain has TRBV29-1 and TRBJ1-4; 8 bases line up with TRBD1. The germline V gene encodes CDR1 SQVTM and CDR2 ANQGSEA. The J segment lost 4 bases and the V segment lost 6 bases, leaving 7 bases of the junction unmatched. This CDR3 has 14 amino acids. The CDR3 spells CSVTGGYSNEKLFF. Here the CDR3 DNA reads TGCAGCGTAACAGGGGGGTACAGTAATGAAAAACTGTTTTTT.

The chain uses TRBV10-2 and TRBJ2-7; D perhaps matches TRBD1 (6 bases). The CDR3 contains 16 residues. CDR1 and CDR2 (germline): WSHSY, SAAADI. Trimming removed 6 bases from V and 2 bases from J, with 20 bases in between. The CDR3 loop is CASRTSDSYTPYEQYF. The CDR3 DNA reads TGCGCCAGCAGGACCTCGGACAGCTACACACCCTACGAGCAGTACTTC.

The V call is TRBV30, the J call TRBJ2-2; 12 nucleotides agree with TRBD2. The trim removed 1 base at V and 6 bases at J, leaving 6 bases unmatched. The CDR3 totals 16 residues. CDR1 and CDR2 (germline): GTSNPN, SVGIG (reference sequence). CDR3 DNA sequence: TGTGCCTGGAGTGGAAGGCGGACTAGCGGGGCCGGGGAGCTGTTTTTT. It codes for CAWSGRRTSGAGELFF.